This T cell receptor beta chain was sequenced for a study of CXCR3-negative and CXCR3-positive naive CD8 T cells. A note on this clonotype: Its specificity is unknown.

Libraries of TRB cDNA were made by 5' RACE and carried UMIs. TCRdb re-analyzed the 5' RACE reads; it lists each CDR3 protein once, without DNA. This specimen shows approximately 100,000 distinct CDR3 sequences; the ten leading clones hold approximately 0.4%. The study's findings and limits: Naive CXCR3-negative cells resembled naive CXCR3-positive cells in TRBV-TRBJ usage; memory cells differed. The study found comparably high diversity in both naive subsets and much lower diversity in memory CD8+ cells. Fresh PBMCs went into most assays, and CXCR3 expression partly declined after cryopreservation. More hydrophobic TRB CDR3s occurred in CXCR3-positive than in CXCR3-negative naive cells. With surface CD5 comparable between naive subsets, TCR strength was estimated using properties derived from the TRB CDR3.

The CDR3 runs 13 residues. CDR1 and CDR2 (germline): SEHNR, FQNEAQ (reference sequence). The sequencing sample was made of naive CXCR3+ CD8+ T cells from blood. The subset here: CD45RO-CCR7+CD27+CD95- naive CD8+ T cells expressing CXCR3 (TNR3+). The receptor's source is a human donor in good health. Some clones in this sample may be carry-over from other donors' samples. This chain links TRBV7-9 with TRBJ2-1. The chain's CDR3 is CASSSGFNNEQFF.